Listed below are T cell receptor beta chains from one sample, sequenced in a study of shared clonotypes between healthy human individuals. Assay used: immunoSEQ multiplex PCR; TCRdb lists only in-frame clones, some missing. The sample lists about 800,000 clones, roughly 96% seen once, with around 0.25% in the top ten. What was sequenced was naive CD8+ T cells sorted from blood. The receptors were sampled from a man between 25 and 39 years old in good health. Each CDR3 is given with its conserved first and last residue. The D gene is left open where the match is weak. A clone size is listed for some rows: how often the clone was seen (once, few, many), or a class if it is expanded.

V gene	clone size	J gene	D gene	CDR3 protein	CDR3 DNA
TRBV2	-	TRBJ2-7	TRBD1	CASSGGTVLSYEQYF	TGTGCCAGCAGTGGGGGGACAGTCCTCTCCTACGAGCAGTACTTC
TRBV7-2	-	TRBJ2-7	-	CASSLEGLITYEQYF	TGTGCCAGCAGCTTAGAAGGACTGATTACCTACGAGCAGTACTTC
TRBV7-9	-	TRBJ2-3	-	CASSPSGGPTDTQYF	TGTGCCAGCAGCCCGAGTGGCGGCCCCACAGATACGCAGTATTTT
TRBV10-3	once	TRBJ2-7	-	CAISDVGRDTSYEQYF	TGTGCCATCAGTGATGTGGGGCGGGACACCTCCTACGAGCAGTACTTC
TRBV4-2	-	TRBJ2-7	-	CASSEAQRADYEQYF	TGTGCCAGCAGCGAAGCCCAGCGGGCAGATTACGAGCAGTACTTC
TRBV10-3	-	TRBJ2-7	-	CAISEPNTYEQYF	TGTGCCATCAGTGAACCAAATACCTACGAGCAGTACTTC
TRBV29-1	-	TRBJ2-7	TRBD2	CSVDRFGTSGTYEQYF	TGCAGCGTTGATAGGTTCGGAACTAGCGGAACCTACGAGCAGTACTTC
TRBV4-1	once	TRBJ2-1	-	CASSGQGSSYNEQFF	TGCGCCAGCAGTGGGCAGGGGAGCTCCTACAATGAGCAGTTCTTC
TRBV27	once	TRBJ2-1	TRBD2	CASSLGPGLAGLGEQFF	TGTGCCAGCAGTTTAGGTCCAGGGCTAGCGGGTTTGGGTGAGCAGTTCTTC
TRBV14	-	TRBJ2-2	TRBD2	CASSQVGLAGPGELFF	TGTGCCAGCAGCCAAGTAGGACTAGCGGGACCCGGGGAGCTGTTTTTT
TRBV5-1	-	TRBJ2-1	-	CASSLGPRWNEQFF	TGCGCCAGCAGCTTAGGGCCGCGTTGGAATGAGCAGTTCTTC
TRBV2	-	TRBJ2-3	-	CASSGPTDTQYF	TGTGCCAGCAGCGGTCCCACAGATACGCAGTATTTT
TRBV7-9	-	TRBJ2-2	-	CASSPPPARRPTNTGELFF	TGTGCCAGCAGCCCCCCCCCGGCTCGGAGACCGACGAACACCGGGGAGCTGTTTTTT
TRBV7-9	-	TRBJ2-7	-	CASSLPSDSFGTEQYF	TGTGCCAGCAGCTTACCATCCGACTCCTTCGGGACCGAGCAGTACTTC
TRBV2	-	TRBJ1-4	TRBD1	CASRAGQDATNEKLFF	TGTGCCAGCAGGGCGGGACAGGATGCAACTAATGAAAAACTGTTTTTT
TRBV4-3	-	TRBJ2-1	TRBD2	CASSLVAGSYNEQFF	TGCGCCAGCAGCCTCGTAGCGGGCTCCTACAATGAGCAGTTCTTC
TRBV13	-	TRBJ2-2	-	CASSRSVELFF	TGTGCCAGCAGCCGCTCGGTGGAGCTGTTTTTT
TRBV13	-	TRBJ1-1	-	CASSSTTGNTEAFF	TGTGCCAGCAGCTCCACCACAGGGAACACTGAAGCTTTCTTT
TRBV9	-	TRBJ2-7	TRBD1	CASSAGTGLYEQYF	TGTGCCAGCAGCGCCGGGACAGGGCTATACGAGCAGTACTTC
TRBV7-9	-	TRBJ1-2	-	CASSLAPEPNYGYTF	TGTGCCAGCAGCTTAGCCCCGGAACCTAACTATGGCTACACCTTC
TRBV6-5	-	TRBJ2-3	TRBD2	CASTHWGGNTDTQYF	TGTGCCAGCACCCACTGGGGGGGAAACACAGATACGCAGTATTTT
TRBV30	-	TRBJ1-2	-	CAWNLGDGRDGYTF	TGTGCCTGGAACCTTGGCGACGGTCGGGATGGCTACACCTTC
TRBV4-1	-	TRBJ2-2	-	CASSLSGFTGELFF	TGCGCCAGCAGCCTGAGCGGGTTTACCGGGGAGCTGTTTTTT
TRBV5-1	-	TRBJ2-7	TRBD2	CASSLGGSPYEQYF	TGCGCCAGCAGCCTGGGCGGGAGCCCCTACGAGCAGTACTTC
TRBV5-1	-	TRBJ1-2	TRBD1	CASSPDRTGLRGYTF	TGCGCCAGCAGCCCAGACAGGACAGGGCTCCGAGGCTACACCTTC
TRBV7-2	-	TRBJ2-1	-	CASSLYPTGSYNEQFF	TGTGCCAGCAGCTTATACCCTACTGGATCCTACAATGAGCAGTTCTTC
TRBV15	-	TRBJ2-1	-	CATSSTSPRSSYNEQFF	TGTGCCACCAGCAGTACTAGCCCTCGGAGCTCCTACAATGAGCAGTTCTTC
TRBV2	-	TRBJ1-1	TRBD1	CASRGTDENNRVNTEAFF	TGTGCCAGCAGAGGGACAGACGAAAACAATAGGGTGAACACTGAAGCTTTCTTT
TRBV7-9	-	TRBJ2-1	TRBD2	CASSSTSGANRDEQFF	TGTGCCAGCAGCTCTACTAGCGGGGCGAACAGGGATGAGCAGTTCTTC
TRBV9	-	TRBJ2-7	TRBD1	CASSVAATGGYEQYF	TGTGCCAGCAGCGTAGCCGCGACAGGGGGCTACGAGCAGTACTTC
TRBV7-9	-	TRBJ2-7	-	CASSKYSGSSYEQYF	TGTGCCAGCAGTAAATATTCGGGGAGTAGCTACGAGCAGTACTTC
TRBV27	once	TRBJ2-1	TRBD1	CASSQGVYNEQFF	TGTGCCAGCAGCCAGGGGGTCTACAATGAGCAGTTCTTC
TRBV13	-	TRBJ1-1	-	CASSYRGHTEAFF	TGTGCCAGCAGCTACCGGGGGCACACTGAAGCTTTCTTT
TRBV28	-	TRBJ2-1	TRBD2	CASLTPGLAYNEQFF	TGTGCCAGCTTGACTCCGGGACTAGCCTACAATGAGCAGTTCTTC
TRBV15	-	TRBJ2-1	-	CATSELTIQDNEQFF	TGTGCCACCAGCGAACTAACGATCCAGGACAATGAGCAGTTCTTC
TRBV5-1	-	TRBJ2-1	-	CASSLDASSYNEQFF	TGCGCCAGCAGCTTGGACGCCAGCTCCTACAATGAGCAGTTCTTC